The T cell receptor (beta chain) under discussion was sequenced for a study of cytomegalovirus exposure and HLA in healthy donors. Study-wide results and caveats: When a later analysis was performed, an Asian-associated ancestry cluster reportedly had fewer N-insertions than the approximately 700-donor mean. The listing of approximately 160 TCR beta chains classed them as cytomegalovirus-associated.

PCR amplification relied on 60 Vbeta primers (plus 13 Jbeta primers). The repertoire was sequenced with immunoSEQ multiplex PCR; TCRdb's copy has only in-frame clones and lacks some. The repertoire consists of 200,000 to 250,000 clones, with roughly 83% occurring once and the leading ten covering over 0.65%. A note on this clone: Its matching antigen is unknown.

This CDR3 has 14 residues. The trim removed 5 bases at V and 1 base at J, leaving 4 bases unmatched. CDR1 and CDR2 from the germline V gene are GTSNPN and SVGIG (reference sequence). The chain joins TRBV30 to TRBJ2-3, with 9 bases identical to TRBD1. The sample consisted of PBMCs. The clonotype comes from a boy between 2 and 15 years old in good health and CMV-seronegative. Written as DNA, the CDR3 is TGTGCCTGGGGGGGGGACAGGGGCACAGATACGCAGTATTTT. Translated: CAWGGDRGTDTQYF.